Described below is a single T cell receptor (beta chain) sequence and its context. What it binds is not known. The germline CDR1 and CDR2 sequences are MNHEY and SVGEGT. Trimming pared 6 bases from V and 0 bases from J, leaving 6 bases between. This CDR3 region has 13 residues. The time point here: newly diagnosed GD, antithyroid drugs for less than 3 months. Isolated PBMC RNA provided the starting material for the TCR library. The record originates from a study of regulatory T cells in long-lasting Graves disease. Whole-study results and caveats: Newly diagnosed disease favored TRBV20-1 and TRBJ2-1 over persistent disease.

Combining iRepertoire HTBI primers with Arm-PCR of CDR3 regions, the authors built TCR beta libraries. TCRdb fed the multiplex PCR reads into MiXCR, producing one record per CDR3 protein. The sample lists approximately 390,000 distinct CDR3 sequences; roughly 15% were seen once. These records were also assigned to another study, of T cells in Graves' hyperthyroidism and ophthalmopathy. This second study notes: Uncontrolled infection, other autoimmune disease, pregnancy and lactation each barred patients from inclusion.

This clonotype was obtained from a woman under 30 with Graves disease. This material consisted of peripheral blood mononuclear cells (PBMCs), taken at new diagnosis, from a patient treated with antithyroid drugs. J is TRBJ1-3 and V is TRBV6-2 or TRBV6-3; no clear D gene. CDR3 in amino acids: CASRQSSGNTIYF. The DNA for the CDR3 is TGTGCCAGCAGACAGAGCTCTGGAAACACCATATATTTT.